A single sample is the source of the 29 T cell receptor beta chains below, sequenced in a study of T cell responses to AZD1222 COVID-19 vaccine. Here immunoSEQ multiplex PCR was the method, and the copy in TCRdb shows in-frame clones only, minus some. The table lists tens of thousands of clones, just over 90% of them singletons. Sequencing used peripheral blood, obtained on day 0 of MenACWY control vaccination. The receptors here all came from an adult in good health.

The chain links TRBV9 to TRBJ2-5, with TRBD1 matching over 7 bases. Germline CDR1 SGDLS, CDR2 YYNGEE. V gave up 4 bases and J gave up 1 base; unmatched junction bases: 4. The CDR3 sequence is 14 residues long. The CDR3 region is CASSSGQLQETQYF. The CDR3 region has the DNA TGTGCCAGCAGCTCGGGACAGCTCCAAGAGACCCAGTACTTC.

The rearrangement uses TRBV7-3 and TRBJ2-3; possible D gene TRBD1, 5 bases. This CDR3 is built from 14 residues. With 5 bases removed from V and 1 base from J, the gap between germline ends came to 10 bases. Germline V gives CDR1 SGHTA, CDR2 FQGTGA. The CDR3 loop reads CASSAGSGTDTQYF. DNA for the CDR3: TGTGCCAGCAGCGCAGGGTCGGGCACAGATACGCAGTATTTT.

This CDR3 is CASRWPAGQGDYGYTF. The CDR3, as DNA: TGTGCCAGCAGGTGGCCCGCGGGCCAAGGGGACTATGGCTACACCTTC. This chain links TRBV28 with TRBJ1-2; TRBD1 might be the D (5 bases). Germline CDR1 is MDHEN and CDR2 is SYDVKM. This CDR3 region has 16 residues. V lost 6 bases, J lost 3 bases, and 20 bases lay in between.

This chain uses TRBV3-1 (or the pseudogene TRBV3-2) with TRBJ2-7, with TRBD1 as a possible D gene (6 bases). Trimming removed 11 bases from V and 12 bases from J, with 11 bases in between. The germline V gene has CDR1 LGHDT and CDR2 YNNKEL (reference sequence). The CDR3 runs to 8 residues. This CDR3 is CAGGRWYF. The DNA of the CDR3 is TGTGCCGGGGGCAGGTGGTACTTC.

The chain links TRBV11-2 to TRBJ2-5; TRBD2 might be the D (5 bases). The germline V and J ends were trimmed by 1 base and 9 bases, with 12 bases remaining between them. Germline V CDR1 and CDR2: SGHAT, FQNNGV. The CDR3 has 13 amino acids. The CDR3 reads CASSLGLRAAQYF. The CDR3 DNA reads TGTGCCAGCAGCTTAGGATTGCGGGCGGCCCAGTACTTC.

V gene TRBV6-2 or TRBV6-3 combines with J gene TRBJ1-1; D might be TRBD1 (5 bases). The CDR3 runs to 12 residues. V was trimmed by 8 bases and J by 8 bases, leaving 15 bases between them. Per the germline V gene, CDR1 is MNHEY and CDR2 is SVGEGT. The CDR3 reads CASGLGDGEAFF. The CDR3 region has the DNA TGTGCCAGCGGTTTAGGGGACGGCGAAGCTTTCTTT.

V is TRBV6-1 and J is TRBJ1-2, with TRBD1 identical over 8 bases. V lost 3 bases to trimming and J lost 7 bases; unmatched junction nucleotides: 7. Germline CDR1 MNHNS, CDR2 SASEGT. This CDR3 region has 14 residues. The CDR3 protein is CASSDGRGLGGYTF. CDR3 DNA: TGTGCCAGCAGTGACGGCAGGGGGCTAGGTGGCTACACCTTC.

V gene TRBV2 combines with J gene TRBJ2-5; weak D call: TRBD2 (5 bases). CDR3 size: 12 residues. Looked up from germline, CDR1 is SNHLY and CDR2 is FYNNEI. V lost 8 bases and J lost 4, with 11 bases in between. CDR3 protein: CASGGVVETQYF. In DNA, the CDR3 is TGTGCCAGCGGAGGAGTGGTAGAGACCCAGTACTTC.

The genes are TRBV3-1 (or the pseudogene TRBV3-2) and TRBJ2-7, with D hard to call. V was shortened by 0 bases and J by 0 bases, with 6 bases between the two germline ends. From germline, CDR1 is LGHDT and CDR2 YNNKEL (reference sequence). The CDR3 is 14 amino acids. CDR3 loop: CASSQELNSYEQYF. The CDR3 DNA follows: TGTGCCAGCAGCCAAGAGCTCAACTCCTACGAGCAGTACTTC.

This clone has only a few counts. The gene calls are TRBV10-3 and TRBJ2-3; TRBD2 matches at 10 bases. Germline CDR1 ENHRY, CDR2 SYGVKD. CDR3 size: 15 residues. V lost 6 bases and J lost 1; bases outside the gene matches: 4. The CDR3: CAIRAAGGGTDTQYF. DNA of the CDR3: TGTGCCATCAGAGCAGCGGGAGGGGGCACAGATACGCAGTATTTT.

This clone was seen only a few times. The J gene is TRBJ1-2, the V gene TRBV6-2 or TRBV6-3, with TRBD1 identical over 7 bases. Trimming at V came to 1 base and at J to 6 bases, leaving 8 bases not matched to a gene. This CDR3 has 15 residues. The germline CDR1 and CDR2 sequences are MNHEY and SVGEGT. The CDR3 sequence: CASSYFDRADNGYTF. CDR3 nucleotides: TGTGCCAGCAGTTACTTTGACAGGGCGGATAATGGCTACACCTTC.

V gene TRBV12-3 or TRBV12-4 combines with J gene TRBJ2-1, with 7 bases fitting TRBD1. This CDR3 has 11 residues. V was pared by 5 bases and J by 10 bases, with 2 bases of the junction left unmatched. The CDR3 DNA sequence: TGTGCCAGCAGTAAGGGGGCAGAGCAGTTCTTC. Translated, it gives CASSKGAEQFF.

This clone was counted a single time. This chain links TRBV11-2 with TRBJ1-4; the D gene is possibly TRBD1 (6 bases). Germline V gives CDR1 SGHAT, CDR2 FQNNGV. Trimming pared 3 bases from V and 6 bases from J, leaving 14 bases between. This CDR3 has 15 residues. DNA for the CDR3: TGTGCCAGCAGCTTCGGGGGGGCGAGCGATGAAAAACTGTTTTTT. It translates to CASSFGGASDEKLFF.

The rearrangement uses TRBV18 and TRBJ1-2; 8 bases agree with TRBD1. The germline CDR1 and CDR2 sequences are KGHSH and LQKENI. The junction had 8 bases not matched to a gene; V was cut back by 0 bases and J by 8 bases. CDR3 length: 15 residues. CDR3 loop: CASSPPGQAENGYTF. The CDR3 DNA follows: TGTGCCAGCTCACCACCGGGACAGGCCGAAAACGGCTACACCTTC.

This chain links TRBV30 with TRBJ2-2; no clear D gene. Looked up from germline, CDR1 is GTSNPN and CDR2 is SVGIG (reference sequence). The CDR3 covers 14 residues. The V end lost 2 bases, the J end lost 4 bases, and 11 bases lay between the germline ends. The DNA of the CDR3 is TGTGCCTGGAGTTTGGGGTTCAGCACCGGGGAGCTGTTTTTT. It specifies CAWSLGFSTGELFF.

The chain carries TRBV5-4 and TRBJ1-2; tentatively, D is TRBD1 (5 bases). CDR3 length equals 13 residues. Germline CDR1 and CDR2: SGHNT and YYREEE (reference sequence). Trimming stripped 6 bases from V and 3 bases from J, with 12 bases between. CDR3 in amino acids: CASTLGAHYGYTF. Here the CDR3 DNA reads TGTGCCAGCACCCTCGGGGCGCACTATGGCTACACCTTC.

In this sample, this clone turned up once. This sequence joins TRBV5-1 and TRBJ1-1; possible D gene TRBD1, 6 bases. The CDR3 extends over 15 amino acids. Trimming pared 2 bases from V and 0 bases from J, leaving 11 bases between. Looked up from germline, CDR1 is SGHRS and CDR2 is YFSETQ. CDR3 in DNA: TGCGCCAGCAGCTTCACAGGGTTCATGAACACTGAAGCTTTCTTT. Its protein is CASSFTGFMNTEAFF.

The V gene is TRBV7-2, the J gene TRBJ1-1, with D unresolved. V was cut by 2 bases and J by 4 bases, with 8 bases left in between. This CDR3 is built from 13 residues. Germline CDR1 and CDR2: SGHTA and FQGNSA. The CDR3 coding sequence is TGTGCCAGCAGCTTATACCAGAGCACTGAAGCTTTCTTT. Its translation: CASSLYQSTEAFF.

This chain connects TRBV5-1 to TRBJ1-1, with D possibly matching TRBD1 (6 bases). CDR3 length equals 14 residues. V lost 2 bases and J 0 bases, leaving 8 bases between the germline ends. Per germline, CDR1 SGHRS and CDR2 YFSETQ. As DNA, the CDR3 is TGCGCCAGCAGCTTTGGGGGCATGAACACTGAAGCTTTCTTT. It specifies CASSFGGMNTEAFF.

This sequence joins TRBV6-1 and TRBJ1-3; D may be TRBD1 (6 bases). The CDR3 has 16 residues. The germline V and J ends were trimmed by 3 bases and 4 bases, with 16 bases remaining between them. Germline V gives CDR1 MNHNS, CDR2 SASEGT. The CDR3 loop reads CASSESPDSTGNTIYF. Here the CDR3 DNA reads TGTGCCAGCAGTGAGTCCCCGGACAGTACCGGAAACACCATATATTTT.

This clone turned up a few times. The chain carries TRBV7-9 and TRBJ1-2; possibly TRBD1 for D (6 bases). CDR1 SEHNR and CDR2 FQNEAQ come from the germline V gene (reference sequence). The CDR3 runs 14 residues. V was cut by 1 base and J by 6 bases, with 12 bases left in between. The CDR3 DNA reads TGTGCCAGCAGCTTAGTCCCAGGGGAGGATGGCTACACCTTC. Amino acid sequence: CASSLVPGEDGYTF.

The J gene is TRBJ1-2, the V gene TRBV5-4, with unresolved D. Germline V gene data show CDR1 as SGHNT and CDR2 as YYREEE (reference sequence). V was trimmed by 4 bases and J by 8 bases, leaving 15 bases between them. CDR3 length: 13 residues. The CDR3 loop is CASSLGGRQGYTF. CDR3 sequence (DNA): TGTGCCAGCAGCCTAGGAGGGCGGCAAGGCTACACCTTC.

The gene calls are TRBV5-1 and TRBJ1-2; D may be TRBD1 (5 bases). Germline V CDR1 and CDR2: SGHRS, YFSETQ. V shed 4 bases and J shed 4 bases, with 14 bases lying between them. The CDR3 spans 14 residues. The DNA of the CDR3 is TGCGCCAGCAGCCCTCTCGGGGCGCCCTATGGCTACACCTTC. Encoded protein: CASSPLGAPYGYTF.

Of note for this clone: The sample holds other DNA sequences that translate to the same CDR3. This chain connects TRBV5-1 to TRBJ1-3; D perhaps matches TRBD1 (5 bases). CDR1 is SGHRS and CDR2 is YFSETQ in the germline V gene. The CDR3 sequence is 15 residues long. The ends were cut back, 0 bases at V and 0 bases at J, with 7 bases in the middle. CDR3 loop: CASSLEGSSGNTIYF. Written as DNA, the CDR3 is TGCGCCAGCAGCTTGGAGGGGAGCTCTGGAAACACCATATATTTT.

The chain uses TRBV12-5 and TRBJ2-1; TRBD1 agrees at 9 bases. CDR3 length: 14 residues. Germline lookup yields CDR1 LGHNT and CDR2 FRNRAP. The V gene end was trimmed by 6 bases and the J gene end by 7 bases; junction bases not matched to a gene: 7. The CDR3 reads CASGLTGGWNEQFF. The CDR3 nucleotides read TGTGCTAGTGGCCTCACAGGGGGCTGGAATGAGCAGTTCTTC.

The genes are TRBV5-4 and TRBJ1-6; 9 bases line up with TRBD1. Germline V gene sequence: CDR1 SGHNT, CDR2 YYREEE (reference sequence). The CDR3 contains 15 residues. The V segment lost 4 bases and the J segment 7 bases; nucleotides outside the gene matches: 6. This CDR3 reads CASSPWGQGNSPLHF. DNA of the CDR3: TGTGCCAGCAGCCCGTGGGGACAGGGAAATTCACCCCTCCACTTT. Drawing the rest from reference TRBV5-4 and TRBJ1-6, the complete variable domain is ETGVTQSPTHLIKTRGQQVTLRCSSQSGHNTVSWYQQALGQGPQFIFQYYREEENGRGNFPPRFSGLQFPNYSSELNVNALELDDSALYLCASSPWGQGNSPLHFGNGTRLTVT.

A single count supports this clone. The chain links TRBV10-2 to TRBJ2-1, with D uncertain. V gave up 2 bases and J gave up 5 bases, with 10 bases separating them. The germline V gene has CDR1 WSHSY and CDR2 SAAADI. The CDR3 contains 14 residues. This chain's CDR3 is CASSENWANNEQFF. The CDR3 DNA reads TGCGCCAGCAGTGAGAATTGGGCTAACAATGAGCAGTTCTTC.

The chain couples TRBV19 to TRBJ2-5; no firm D call. Germline values: CDR1 LNHDA, CDR2 SQIVND (reference sequence). Trimming took 1 base from V and 4 from J, leaving 16 bases between them. The CDR3 spans 16 residues. The CDR3 nucleotides read TGTGCCAGTAGTATAGCAGTCGACCCACCAGGAGAGACCCAGTACTTC. Amino acid sequence: CASSIAVDPPGETQYF. The complete variable domain, with remaining parts taken from reference TRBV19 and TRBJ2-5, reads DGGITQSPKYLFRKEGQNVTLSCEQNLNHDAMYWYRQDPGQGLRLIYYSQIVNDFQKGDIAEGYSVSREKKESFPLTVTSAQKNPTAFYLCASSIAVDPPGETQYFGPGTRLLVL.

CDR3 bases: TGTGCCAGCAGCGTAGAGGACGGTGGGAACTATGGCTACACCTTC. The encoded protein is CASSVEDGGNYGYTF. The chain is built from TRBV9 and TRBJ1-2; no reliable D call. Germline V gene sequence: CDR1 SGDLS, CDR2 YYNGEE. The CDR3 runs to 15 residues. Trimming took 0 bases from V and 2 from J, leaving 11 bases between them.